This TCR beta chain was profiled in a study of beta chain features in type 1 diabetes. Whole-study context: No age, gender or cell yield differences were seen between patients and healthy donors.

Per the germline V gene, CDR1 is SGHRS and CDR2 is YFSETQ. With 2 bases removed from V and 9 bases from J, the gap between germline ends came to 12 bases. CDR3 length: 13 amino acids. Purities in excess of 95% were seen in all sorted populations. Findings of the study overall: Moderate yet significant TCRB CDR3 shortening was seen in Type 1 diabetes patients in all four CD4+ subsets. A closer apparent resemblance between naive, central memory and Treg TCRB repertoires was seen in patients than in healthy donors.

Of note for this clone: The antigen is unknown.

Reverse transcribing all isolated RNA meant expressed TCRB transcripts were sequenced. Using immunoSEQ multiplex PCR, the repertoire was profiled, and TCRdb retains in-frame clones only, with some absent. The table has about 170,000 clones, roughly 8% seen once; the top ten hold 0.5%. The chain has TRBV5-1 and TRBJ2-1; tentative D call: TRBD2 (5 bases). The sequence was obtained from a man younger than 35 with type 1 diabetes. The source material was central memory CD4+ T cells from blood. In DNA form, the CDR3 reads TGCGCCAGCAGCTTTTCTGAGGACTCTGAGCAGTTCTTC. It translates to CASSFSEDSEQFF. The complete variable domain, with remaining parts taken from reference TRBV5-1 and TRBJ2-1, reads KAGVTQTPRYLIKTRGQQVTLSCSPISGHRSVSWYQQTPGQGLQFLFEYFSETQRNKGNFPGRFSGRQFSNSRSEMNVSTLELGDSALYLCASSFSEDSEQFFGPGTRLTVL.